The 5 T cell receptor beta chains below come from one sample, sequenced in a study of OX40 agonist ivuxolimab in advanced cancers. Measured with immunoSEQ multiplex PCR; TCRdb has only the in-frame clones, and not every one. This sample has roughly 25,000 clones; 88% occur once, and the top ten carry 20% to 25%. The sample here was CD4+ or CD8+ T cells sorted from blood, taken in a trial of the OX40 agonist ivuxolimab. All receptors come from an adult with an advanced solid tumor such as melanoma, head and neck, liver or kidney cancer.

The chain recombines TRBV5-4 with TRBJ2-7; D possibly corresponds to TRBD1 (5 bases). The CDR3 runs to 12 residues. V was clipped by 3 bases and J by 4 bases, with 8 bases between them. CDR1 is SGHNT, CDR2 YYREEE, per germline (reference sequence). CDR3 bases: TGTGCCAGCAGCTCCTCAGGGTACGAGCAGTACTTC. This translates into CASSSSGYEQYF.

The chain carries TRBV2 and TRBJ1-4; no definite D call. Per germline, CDR1 SNHLY and CDR2 FYNNEI. Trimming took off 6 bases at V and 0 bases at J, with 14 bases between the two ends. This CDR3 region has 16 residues. CDR3 residues: CASSPVGLATNEKLFF. Here the CDR3 DNA reads TGTGCCAGCAGCCCGGTAGGGCTTGCAACTAATGAAAAACTGTTTTTT.

This rearrangement joins TRBV4-2 to TRBJ1-1; the D gene is possibly TRBD1 (5 bases). The CDR3 is 15 amino acids. Germline V gene data show CDR1 as LGHNA and CDR2 as YNFKEQ. V lost 1 base and J 1 base, leaving 10 bases between the germline ends. CDR3 protein: CASSQGVGQNTEAFF. CDR3 bases: TGTGCCAGCAGCCAAGGGGTCGGACAGAACACTGAAGCTTTCTTT.

The rearrangement uses TRBV19 and TRBJ1-2; D call uncertain. Germline V gene lookup returns CDR1 LNHDA and CDR2 SQIVND (reference sequence). This CDR3 spans 14 amino acids. Trimming took 10 bases from V and 4 from J, leaving 19 bases between them. The CDR3 region is CATSWRIVRYGYTF. As DNA, the CDR3 is TGTGCCACCTCCTGGCGGATAGTCCGCTATGGCTACACCTTC.

The chain links TRBV6-1 to TRBJ2-3, with TRBD1 matching 12 bases. V lost 2 bases and J lost 1; bases outside the gene matches: 7. Germline CDR1 MNHNS, CDR2 SASEGT. The CDR3 loop spans 18 amino acids. The CDR3 region has the DNA TGTGCCAGCAGTGAATGGGGACAGGGGGCGCCGGGCACAGATACGCAGTATTTT. Translating gives CASSEWGQGAPGTDTQYF.